This TCR beta chain was recovered during a study of cytomegalovirus exposure and HLA in healthy donors. Study overall: Approximately 190 million T cells yielded more than 90 million unique TCR beta sequences in earlier analysis. Study conclusions and caveats: The study had only CMV serostatus as immune exposure information. The study labeled fewer than 200 TCR beta chains cytomegalovirus-associated. Associated with HLA alleles at 0.05 false discovery rate in a later analysis were 17,000 or so TCR beta sequences.

The PCR had 60 Vbeta and 13 Jbeta primers. Some clones are missing from TCRdb's copy, which holds only in-frame ones; the method was immunoSEQ multiplex PCR. Among 210,000 or so clones listed, over 80% were seen once. V shed 3 bases and J shed 0 bases, with 14 bases lying between them. The CDR3 loop spans 15 amino acids. Germline loops: CDR1 SQVTM, CDR2 ANQGSEA. A word on this clone: Its antigen is still unknown.

Sequenced: PBMCs. The sequence was obtained from a man aged 25-40 years in good health and CMV-seronegative. The rearrangement joins TRBV29-1 to TRBJ1-2; weak D call: TRBD1 (6 bases). CDR3 sequence reads: CSVDFRTATNYGYTF. As DNA, the CDR3 is TGCAGCGTTGATTTTAGGACAGCCACTAACTATGGCTACACCTTC.